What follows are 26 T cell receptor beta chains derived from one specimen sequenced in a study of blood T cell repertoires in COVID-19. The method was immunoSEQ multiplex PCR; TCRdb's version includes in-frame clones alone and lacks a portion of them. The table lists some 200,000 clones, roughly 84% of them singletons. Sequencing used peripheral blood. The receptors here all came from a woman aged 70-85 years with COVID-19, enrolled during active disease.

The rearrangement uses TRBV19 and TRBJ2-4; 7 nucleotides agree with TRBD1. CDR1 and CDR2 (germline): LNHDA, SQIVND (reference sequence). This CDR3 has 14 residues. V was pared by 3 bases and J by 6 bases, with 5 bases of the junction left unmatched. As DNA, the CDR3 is TGTGCCAGTAGTATCCCAGGGGGAAGAAACATTCAGTACTTC. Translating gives CASSIPGGRNIQYF.

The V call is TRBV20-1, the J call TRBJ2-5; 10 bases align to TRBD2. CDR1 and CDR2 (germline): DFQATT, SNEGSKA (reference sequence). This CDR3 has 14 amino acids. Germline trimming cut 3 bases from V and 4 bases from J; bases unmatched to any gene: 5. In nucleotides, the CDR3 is TGCAGTGCTAGTCTAGCGGGAGCTCCAGAGACCCAGTACTTC. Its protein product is CSASLAGAPETQYF.

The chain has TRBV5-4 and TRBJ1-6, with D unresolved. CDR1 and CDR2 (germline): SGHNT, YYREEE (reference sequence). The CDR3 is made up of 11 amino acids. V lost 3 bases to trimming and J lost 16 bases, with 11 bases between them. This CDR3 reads CASSSRYELHF. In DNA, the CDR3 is TGTGCCAGCAGCTCTAGATACGAACTCCACTTT.

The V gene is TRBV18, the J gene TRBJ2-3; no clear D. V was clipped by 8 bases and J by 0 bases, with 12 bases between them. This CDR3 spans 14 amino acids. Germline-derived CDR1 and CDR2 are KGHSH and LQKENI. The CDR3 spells CASLGAASTDTQYF. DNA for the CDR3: TGTGCCAGCCTTGGCGCGGCTAGCACAGATACGCAGTATTTT.

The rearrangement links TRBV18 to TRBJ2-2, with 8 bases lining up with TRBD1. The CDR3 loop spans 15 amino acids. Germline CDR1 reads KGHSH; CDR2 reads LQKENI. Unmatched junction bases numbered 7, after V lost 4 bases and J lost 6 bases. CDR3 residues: CASSRDRPPPGELFF. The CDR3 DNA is TGTGCCAGCTCACGGGACAGGCCCCCTCCCGGGGAGCTGTTTTTT.

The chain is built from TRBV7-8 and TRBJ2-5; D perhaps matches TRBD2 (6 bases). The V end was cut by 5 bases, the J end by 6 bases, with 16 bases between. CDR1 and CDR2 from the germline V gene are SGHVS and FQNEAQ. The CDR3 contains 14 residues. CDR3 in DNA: TGTGCCAGCAGCCCGTGGGGGGACCGCCAGACCCAGTACTTC. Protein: CASSPWGDRQTQYF.

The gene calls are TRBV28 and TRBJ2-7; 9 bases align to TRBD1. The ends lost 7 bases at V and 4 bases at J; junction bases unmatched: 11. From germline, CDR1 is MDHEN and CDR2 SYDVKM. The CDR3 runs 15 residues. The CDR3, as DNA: TGTGCCAGCACCCTAGGGGGGACAGGGTCATACGAGCAGTACTTC. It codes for CASTLGGTGSYEQYF.

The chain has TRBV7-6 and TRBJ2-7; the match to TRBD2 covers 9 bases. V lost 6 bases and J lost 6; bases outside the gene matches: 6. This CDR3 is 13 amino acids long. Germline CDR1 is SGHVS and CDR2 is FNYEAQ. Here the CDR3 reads CASRASGTREQYF. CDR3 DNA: TGTGCCAGCAGGGCTAGCGGGACTCGCGAGCAGTACTTC.

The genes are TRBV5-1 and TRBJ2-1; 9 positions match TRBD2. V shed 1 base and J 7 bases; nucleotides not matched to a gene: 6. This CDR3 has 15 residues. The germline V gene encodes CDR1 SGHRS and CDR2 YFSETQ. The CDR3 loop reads CASSLPSGDRNEQFF. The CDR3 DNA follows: TGCGCCAGCAGCTTGCCTAGCGGGGATCGGAATGAGCAGTTCTTC.

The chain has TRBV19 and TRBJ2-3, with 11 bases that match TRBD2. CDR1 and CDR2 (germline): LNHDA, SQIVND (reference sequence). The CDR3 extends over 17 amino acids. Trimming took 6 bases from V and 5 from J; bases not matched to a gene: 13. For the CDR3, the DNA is TGTGCCAGTAGGGGTAGCGGGGGGGCCCGCCTAATAGATACGCAGTATTTT. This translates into CASRGSGGARLIDTQYF.

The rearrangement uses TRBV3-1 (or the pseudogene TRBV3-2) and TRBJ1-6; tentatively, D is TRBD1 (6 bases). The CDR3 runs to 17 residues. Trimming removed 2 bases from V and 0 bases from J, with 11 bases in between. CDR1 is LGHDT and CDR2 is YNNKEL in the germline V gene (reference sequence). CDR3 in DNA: TGTGCCAGCAGCCAATTAGGACAGAGCTCCTATAATTCACCCCTCCACTTT. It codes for CASSQLGQSSYNSPLHF.

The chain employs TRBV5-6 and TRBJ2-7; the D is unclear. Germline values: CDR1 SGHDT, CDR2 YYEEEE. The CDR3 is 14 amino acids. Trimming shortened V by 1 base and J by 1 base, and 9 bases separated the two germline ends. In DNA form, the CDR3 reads TGTGCCAGCAGCTTGACAGCAGCTTCCTACGAGCAGTACGTC. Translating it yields CASSLTAASYEQYV.

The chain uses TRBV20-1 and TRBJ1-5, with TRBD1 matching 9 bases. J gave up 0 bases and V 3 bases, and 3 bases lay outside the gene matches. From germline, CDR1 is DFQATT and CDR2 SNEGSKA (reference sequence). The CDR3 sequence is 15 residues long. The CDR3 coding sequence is TGCAGTGCTAGTAGGACAGGGGATAGCAATCAGCCCCAGCATTTT. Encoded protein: CSASRTGDSNQPQHF.

The DNA for the CDR3 is TGTGCCAGCAGCTTTTCCAGGGGCGGTGCCGGGGAGCTGTTTTTT. Translated: CASSFSRGGAGELFF. This sequence joins TRBV7-3 and TRBJ2-2; D perhaps matches TRBD1 (6 bases). Germline V CDR1 and CDR2: SGHTA, FQGTGA. V was clipped by 3 bases and J by 6 bases, with 14 bases between them. There are 15 residues in the CDR3.

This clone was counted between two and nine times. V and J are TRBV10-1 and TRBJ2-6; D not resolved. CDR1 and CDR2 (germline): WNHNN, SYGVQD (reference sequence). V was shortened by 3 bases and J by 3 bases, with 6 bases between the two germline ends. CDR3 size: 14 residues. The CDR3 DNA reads TGCGCCAGCAGTGACAGGTTTGGGGCCAACGTCCTGACTTTC. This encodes CASSDRFGANVLTF.

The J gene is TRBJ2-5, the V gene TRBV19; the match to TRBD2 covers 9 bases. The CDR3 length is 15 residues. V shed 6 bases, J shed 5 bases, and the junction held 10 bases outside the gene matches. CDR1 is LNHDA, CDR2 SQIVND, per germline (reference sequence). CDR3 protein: CASSPGTSLYETQYF. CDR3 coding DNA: TGTGCCAGTAGCCCTGGGACTAGCTTGTACGAGACCCAGTACTTC.

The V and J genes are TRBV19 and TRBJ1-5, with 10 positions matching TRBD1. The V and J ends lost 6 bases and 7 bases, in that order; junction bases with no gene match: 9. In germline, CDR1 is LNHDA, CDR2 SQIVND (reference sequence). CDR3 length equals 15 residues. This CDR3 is CASRPWGQGNQPQHF. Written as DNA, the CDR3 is TGTGCCAGTAGGCCCTGGGGACAGGGGAACCAGCCCCAGCATTTT.

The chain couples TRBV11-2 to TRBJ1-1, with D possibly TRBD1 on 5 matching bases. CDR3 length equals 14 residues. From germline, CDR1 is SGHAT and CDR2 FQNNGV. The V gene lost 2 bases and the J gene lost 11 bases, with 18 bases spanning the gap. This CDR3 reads CASSLTDTSVGAFF. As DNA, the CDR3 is TGTGCCAGCAGCTTAACGGACACCTCTGTGGGGGCTTTCTTT.

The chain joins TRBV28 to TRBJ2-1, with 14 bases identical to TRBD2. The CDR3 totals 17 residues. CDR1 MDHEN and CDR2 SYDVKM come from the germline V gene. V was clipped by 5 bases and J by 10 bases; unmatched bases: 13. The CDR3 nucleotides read TGTGCCAGCAGTCTTCCCGGGACTAGCGGGAGACTGAAGGAGCAGTTCTTC. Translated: CASSLPGTSGRLKEQFF.

The CDR3: CASSLAGTVTDTQYF. The DNA for the CDR3 is TGTGCCAGCAGCTTGGCCGGGACAGTCACAGATACGCAGTATTTT. The rearrangement uses TRBV5-5 and TRBJ2-3; the match to TRBD1 covers 7 bases. Losses at the gene ends were 0 bases for V and 2 bases for J; bases not matched to a gene: 3. This CDR3 comprises 15 residues. Germline V lookup: CDR1 SGHKS, CDR2 YYEKEE (reference sequence).

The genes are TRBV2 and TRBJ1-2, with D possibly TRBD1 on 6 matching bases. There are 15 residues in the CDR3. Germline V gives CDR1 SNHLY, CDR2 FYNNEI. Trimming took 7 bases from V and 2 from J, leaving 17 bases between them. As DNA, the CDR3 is TGTGCCAGCAATTACAAACAGGGACCAAACTATGGCTACACCTTC. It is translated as CASNYKQGPNYGYTF.

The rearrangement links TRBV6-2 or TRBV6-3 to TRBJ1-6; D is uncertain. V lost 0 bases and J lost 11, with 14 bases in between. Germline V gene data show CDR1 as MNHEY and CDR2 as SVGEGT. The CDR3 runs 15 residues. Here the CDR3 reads CASSYSSHGRTPLHF. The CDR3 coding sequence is TGTGCCAGCAGTTACTCGTCACACGGCAGGACACCCCTCCACTTT.

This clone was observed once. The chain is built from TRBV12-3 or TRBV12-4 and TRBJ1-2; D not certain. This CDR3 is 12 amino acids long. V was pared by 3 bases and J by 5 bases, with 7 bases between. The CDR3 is CASSFISYGYTF. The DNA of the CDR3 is TGTGCCAGCAGTTTTATTTCGTATGGCTACACCTTC.

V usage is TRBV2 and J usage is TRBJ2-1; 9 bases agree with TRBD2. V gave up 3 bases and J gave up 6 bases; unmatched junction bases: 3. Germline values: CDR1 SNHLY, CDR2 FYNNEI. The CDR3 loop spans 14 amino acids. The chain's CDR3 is CASSEEREANEQFF. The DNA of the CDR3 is TGTGCCAGCAGTGAGGAGCGGGAGGCCAATGAGCAGTTCTTC.

The CDR3 nucleotides are TGCGCCAGCAGGCAGGGGGTCGATAATTCACCCCTCCACTTT. Residues: CASRQGVDNSPLHF. The chain uses TRBV5-1 and TRBJ1-6, with 7 bases that match TRBD1. V dropped 5 bases and J dropped 5; count of bases not matched to a gene: 4. Germline loops: CDR1 SGHRS, CDR2 YFSETQ. The CDR3 is 14 residues long.

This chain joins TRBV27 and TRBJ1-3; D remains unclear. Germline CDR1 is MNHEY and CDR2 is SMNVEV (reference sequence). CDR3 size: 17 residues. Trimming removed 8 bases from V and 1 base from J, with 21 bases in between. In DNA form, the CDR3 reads TGTGCCAGCGCACGATGGGGAGCGGGATTTTCTGGAAACACCATATATTTT. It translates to CASARWGAGFSGNTIYF.